This T cell receptor beta chain is from a study of T cell responses to AZD1222 COVID-19 vaccine. TCRdb's copy holds only in-frame clones and misses some; the assay was immunoSEQ multiplex PCR. The table includes about 130,000 clones, 80% to 95% detected once. Turning to this clone: The antigen remains unidentified.

Regarding the study as a whole: Donors in the cohort were predominantly white British and more often female, and clonal diversity was possibly underestimated. The span of vaccine-associated CD4 TCRs extended across spike, with dominance at 160-218 and 743-854. Reportedly, close to half of spike-specific TCRs are directed against unmutated variant regions.

Germline V gene lookup returns CDR1 MNHEY and CDR2 SVGEGT. V lost 0 bases to trimming and J lost 0 bases, with 12 bases between them. The CDR3 has 17 residues. This material consisted of peripheral blood, taken 28 days after the second AZD1222 dose. J is TRBJ1-5 and V is TRBV6-2 or TRBV6-3; a possible D gene is TRBD1 (5 bases). The source of this sequence is an adult who received the AZD1222 COVID-19 vaccine. The CDR3 sequence: CASSYSKGFYSNQPQHF. CDR3 coding DNA: TGTGCCAGCAGTTACTCGAAGGGGTTCTATAGCAATCAGCCCCAGCATTTT.